The clone carrying this T cell receptor beta chain was seen a handful of times. This sample stems from a study of human T cells and chemical hapten exposure. On the study more broadly: Upper-back patches of 0.01% DPC were read at 6 days.

Time point defined: patch test 2, 6 weeks after DPC sensitization. Treatment noted: therapeutic diphenylcyclopropenone sensitization with weekly scalp DPC. There are 17 residues in the CDR3. TCRdb re-called the RACE reads through MiXCR, storing one row per CDR3 protein. The table records 100,000 or so distinct CDR3 sequences, about 9.6% of them present only once. Material: whole blood, obtained in connection with sensitization to the hapten diphenylcyclopropenone (DPC). The chain uses TRBV21-1 and TRBJ2-1; TRBD2, the table's D call, was not compared with the DNA. TRBV21-1 is a recognized pseudogene. This clonotype was sampled from a woman between 40 and 50 years old with alopecia areata. Some clones in this sample may be carry-over from other donors' samples. The CDR3 sequence: CASSNGTSGRSYNEQFF. CDR3 nucleotides: TGTGCCAGCAGCAACGGGACTAGCGGCAGGTCCTACAATGAGCAGTTCTTC.